Presented here are 5 T cell receptor beta chains from one specimen sequenced in a study of T cells after yellow fever vaccination. TCRdb re-analysed the 5' RACE reads in MiXCR, keeping a single row per CDR3 protein. Among fewer than 350,000 distinct CDR3 sequences listed, 8.7% were seen once. This sample comprised PBMCs, obtained on the day of the first yellow fever vaccination. The receptor set was obtained from a man aged 18-30 years who received the YFV17D yellow fever vaccine.

The rearrangement joins TRBV6-4 to TRBJ2-1, with D uncertain. CDR3 length: 12 amino acids. Looked up from germline, CDR1 is MRHNA and CDR2 is SNTAGT. V gave up 2 bases and J gave up 4 bases, with 3 bases separating them. The CDR3 bases are TGTGCCAGCAGTGACCGGTACAATGAGCAGTTCTTC. This translates into CASSDRYNEQFF.

This clonotype has only a few counts. This rearrangement joins TRBV2 to TRBJ2-7, with 9 bases lining up with TRBD1. Trimming cost V 6 bases and J 5 bases; bases outside gene matches: 8. This CDR3 region has 14 residues. CDR1 and CDR2 (germline): SNHLY, FYNNEI. The CDR3 DNA is TGTGCCAGCAGACCGGGACAGGGAAGCAACGAGCAGTACTTC. This translates into CASRPGQGSNEQYF.

The chain has TRBV5-4 and TRBJ2-3; a possible D gene is TRBD2 (7 bases). V shed 0 bases and J shed 4 bases, with 12 bases lying between them. Germline CDR1 reads SGHNT; CDR2 reads YYREEE (reference sequence). The CDR3 loop spans 15 amino acids. This CDR3 reads CASSLEGGRPDTQYF. CDR3 in DNA: TGTGCCAGCAGCTTGGAGGGGGGGCGCCCAGATACGCAGTATTTT.

The rearrangement uses TRBV6-1 and TRBJ2-5; D is uncertain. The CDR3 is made up of 13 amino acids. From germline, CDR1 is MNHNS and CDR2 SASEGT. The V end was cut by 6 bases, the J end by 1 base, with 9 bases between. The CDR3 reads CASRFPPQETQYF. The CDR3 nucleotides are TGTGCCAGCAGGTTCCCCCCCCAAGAGACCCAGTACTTC.

The V and J genes are TRBV10-3 and TRBJ2-3, with TRBD1 identical over 10 bases. The V segment lost 0 bases and the J segment 11 bases; nucleotides outside the gene matches: 14. This CDR3 is built from 17 residues. The germline gives CDR1 ENHRY, CDR2 SYGVKD. This chain's CDR3 is CAISESTGGRNRRGQYF. The CDR3 coding sequence is TGTGCCATCAGTGAGTCGACAGGGGGCCGCAATCGACGCGGGCAGTATTTT.